This T cell receptor beta chain stems from a study of shared clonotypes between healthy human individuals. Terminally differentiated effector memory CD45RA+ cells were excluded by CCR7 positive selection of CD45RO-negative cells. The CDR3 length is 12 residues. V dropped 1 base and J dropped 6 bases, with 7 bases sitting between them. CDR1 is SEHNR, CDR2 FQNEAQ, per germline (reference sequence). This clone was counted only a few times. Other DNA sequences in the sample encode the same CDR3. Measured with immunoSEQ multiplex PCR; TCRdb has only the in-frame clones, and not every one. The repertoire holds around 640,000 clones, around 96% seen once, with approximately 0.12% in the top ten.

This receptor was taken from a young woman in good health. V and J are TRBV7-9 and TRBJ2-7; unclear D gene. The sequenced material came from naive CD8+ T cells sorted from blood. The DNA of the CDR3 is TGTGCCAGCAGCTTAGGGCCGGGCGAGCAGTACTTC. Translated: CASSLGPGEQYF.